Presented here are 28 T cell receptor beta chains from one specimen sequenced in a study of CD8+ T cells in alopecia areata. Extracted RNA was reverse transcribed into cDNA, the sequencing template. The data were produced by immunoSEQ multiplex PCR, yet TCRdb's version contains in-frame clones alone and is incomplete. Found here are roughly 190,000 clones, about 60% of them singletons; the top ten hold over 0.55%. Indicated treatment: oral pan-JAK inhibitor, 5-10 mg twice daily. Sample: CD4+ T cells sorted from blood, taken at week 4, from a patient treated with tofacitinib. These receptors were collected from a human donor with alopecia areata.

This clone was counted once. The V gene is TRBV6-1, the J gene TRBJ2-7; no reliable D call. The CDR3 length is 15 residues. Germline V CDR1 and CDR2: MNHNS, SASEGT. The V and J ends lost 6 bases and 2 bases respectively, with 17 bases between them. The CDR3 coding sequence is TGTGCCAGCAGCCCCGCGGTGCAGGCCCCCTACGAGCAGTACTTC. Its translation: CASSPAVQAPYEQYF.

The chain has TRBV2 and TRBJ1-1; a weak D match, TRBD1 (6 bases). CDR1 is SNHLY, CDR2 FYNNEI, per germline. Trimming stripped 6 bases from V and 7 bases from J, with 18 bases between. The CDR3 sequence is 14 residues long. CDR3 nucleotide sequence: TGTGCCAGCAGCCAAATCCTCCAAGGGGGTGAAGCTTTCTTT. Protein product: CASSQILQGGEAFF.

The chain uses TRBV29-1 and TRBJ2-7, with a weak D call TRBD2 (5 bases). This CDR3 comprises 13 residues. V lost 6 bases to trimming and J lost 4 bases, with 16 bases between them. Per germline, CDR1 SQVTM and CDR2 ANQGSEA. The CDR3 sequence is CSVSRGQGYEQYF. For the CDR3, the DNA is TGCAGCGTATCCCGAGGGCAAGGTTACGAGCAGTACTTC.

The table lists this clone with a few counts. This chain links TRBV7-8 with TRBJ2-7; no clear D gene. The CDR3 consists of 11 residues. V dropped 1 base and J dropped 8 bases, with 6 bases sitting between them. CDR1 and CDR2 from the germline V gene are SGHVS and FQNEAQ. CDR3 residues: CASSLVAKQYF. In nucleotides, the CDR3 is TGTGCCAGCAGCTTAGTGGCAAAGCAGTACTTC. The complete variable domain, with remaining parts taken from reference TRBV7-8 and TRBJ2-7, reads GAGVSQSPRYKVAKRGQDVALRCDPISGHVSLFWYQQALGQGPEFLTYFQNEAQLDKSGLPSDRFFAERPEGSVSTLKIQRTQQEDSAVYLCASSLVAKQYFGPGTRLTVT.

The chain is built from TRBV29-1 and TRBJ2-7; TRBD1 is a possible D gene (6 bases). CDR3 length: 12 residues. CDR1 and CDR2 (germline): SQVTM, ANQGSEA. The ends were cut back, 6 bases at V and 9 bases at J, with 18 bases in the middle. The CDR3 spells CSVTPPGQLQYF. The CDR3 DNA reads TGCAGCGTCACCCCCCCAGGACAGTTGCAGTACTTC.

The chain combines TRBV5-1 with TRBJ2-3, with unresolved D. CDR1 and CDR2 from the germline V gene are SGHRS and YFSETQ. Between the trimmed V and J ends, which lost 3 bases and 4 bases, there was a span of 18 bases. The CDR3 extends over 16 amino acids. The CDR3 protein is CASSSLGAPKADTQYF. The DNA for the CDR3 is TGCGCCAGCAGCTCTCTGGGCGCCCCGAAGGCAGATACGCAGTATTTT.

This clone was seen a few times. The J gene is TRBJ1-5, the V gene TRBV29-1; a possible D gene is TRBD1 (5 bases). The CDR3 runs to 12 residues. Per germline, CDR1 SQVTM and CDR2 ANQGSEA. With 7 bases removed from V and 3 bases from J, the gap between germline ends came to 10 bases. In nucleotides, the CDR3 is TGCAGCGGTGGACATCCCAATCAGCCCCAGCATTTT. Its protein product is CSGGHPNQPQHF.

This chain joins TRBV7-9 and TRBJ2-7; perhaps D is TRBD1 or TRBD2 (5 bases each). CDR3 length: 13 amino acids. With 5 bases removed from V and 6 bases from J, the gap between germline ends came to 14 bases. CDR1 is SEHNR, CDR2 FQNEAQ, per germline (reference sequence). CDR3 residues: CASSIEQRGEQYF. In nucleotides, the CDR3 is TGTGCCAGCAGCATTGAACAGAGGGGCGAGCAGTACTTC.

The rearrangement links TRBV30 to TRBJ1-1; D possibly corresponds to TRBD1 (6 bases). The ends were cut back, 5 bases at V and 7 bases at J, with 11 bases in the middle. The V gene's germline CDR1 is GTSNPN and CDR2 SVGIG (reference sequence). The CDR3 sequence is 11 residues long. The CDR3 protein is CAWQGLDEAFF. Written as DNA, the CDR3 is TGTGCCTGGCAGGGGCTCGATGAAGCTTTCTTT.

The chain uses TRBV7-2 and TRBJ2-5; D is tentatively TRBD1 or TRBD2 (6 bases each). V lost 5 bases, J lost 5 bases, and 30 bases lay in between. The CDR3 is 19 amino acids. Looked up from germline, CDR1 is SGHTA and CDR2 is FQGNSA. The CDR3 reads CASSQGRGGSLRFGETQYF. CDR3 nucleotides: TGTGCCAGCAGCCAGGGGCGGGGAGGTAGCTTGAGGTTCGGGGAGACCCAGTACTTC.

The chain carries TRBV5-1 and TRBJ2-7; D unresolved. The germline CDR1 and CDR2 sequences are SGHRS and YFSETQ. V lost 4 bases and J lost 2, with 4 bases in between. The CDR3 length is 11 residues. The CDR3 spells CASSGAYEQYF. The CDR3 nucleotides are TGCGCCAGCAGCGGGGCCTACGAGCAGTACTTC.

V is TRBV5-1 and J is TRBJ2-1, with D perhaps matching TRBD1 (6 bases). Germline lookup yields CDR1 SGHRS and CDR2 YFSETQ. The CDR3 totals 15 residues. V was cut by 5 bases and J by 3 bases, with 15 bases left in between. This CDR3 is CASRQWDTNYNEQFF. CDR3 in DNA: TGCGCCAGCAGACAATGGGACACCAACTACAATGAGCAGTTCTTC.

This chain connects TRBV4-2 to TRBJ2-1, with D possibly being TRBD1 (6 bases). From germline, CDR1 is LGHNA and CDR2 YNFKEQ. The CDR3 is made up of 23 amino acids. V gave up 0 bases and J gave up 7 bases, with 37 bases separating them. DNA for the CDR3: TGTGCCAGCAGCCAAGATGGGATAGTCCGGGACACCAGGACTCAACCTCGCACGAATGAGCAGTTCTTC. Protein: CASSQDGIVRDTRTQPRTNEQFF.

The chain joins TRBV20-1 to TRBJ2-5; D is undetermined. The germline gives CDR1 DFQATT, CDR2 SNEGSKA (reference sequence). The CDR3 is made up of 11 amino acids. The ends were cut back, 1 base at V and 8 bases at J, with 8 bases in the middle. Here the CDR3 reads CSARVLDTQYF. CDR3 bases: TGCAGTGCTAGAGTGTTAGATACCCAGTACTTC.

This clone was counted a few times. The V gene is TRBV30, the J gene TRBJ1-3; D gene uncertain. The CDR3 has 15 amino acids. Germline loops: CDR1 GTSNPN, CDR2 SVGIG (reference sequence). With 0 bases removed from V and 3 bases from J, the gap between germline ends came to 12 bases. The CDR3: CAWSVGNIDGNTIYF. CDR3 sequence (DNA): TGTGCCTGGAGTGTCGGCAACATCGATGGAAACACCATATATTTT.

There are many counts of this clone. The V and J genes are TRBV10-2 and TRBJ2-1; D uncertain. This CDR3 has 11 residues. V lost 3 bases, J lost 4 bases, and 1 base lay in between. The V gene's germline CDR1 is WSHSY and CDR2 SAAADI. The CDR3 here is CASSEYNEQFF. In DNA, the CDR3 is TGCGCCAGCAGTGAATACAATGAGCAGTTCTTC.

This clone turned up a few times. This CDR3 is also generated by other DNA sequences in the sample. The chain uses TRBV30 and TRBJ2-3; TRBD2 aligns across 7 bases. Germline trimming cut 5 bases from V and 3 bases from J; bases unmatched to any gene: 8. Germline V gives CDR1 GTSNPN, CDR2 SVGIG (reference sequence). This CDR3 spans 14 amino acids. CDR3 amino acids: CAWGVGGSTDTQYF. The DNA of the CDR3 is TGTGCCTGGGGGGTAGGCGGGAGTACAGATACGCAGTATTTT. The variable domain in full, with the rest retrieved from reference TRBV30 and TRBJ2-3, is SQTIHQWPATLVQPVGSPLSLECTVEGTSNPNLYWYRQAAGRGLQLLFYSVGIGQISSEVPQNLSASRPQDRQFILSSKKLLLSDSGFYLCAWGVGGSTDTQYFGPGTRLTVL.

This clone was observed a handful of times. The CDR3 sequence: CASSRVDRGDTEAFF. The DNA of the CDR3 is TGCGCCAGCAGCAGGGTGGACAGGGGGGACACTGAAGCTTTCTTT. The chain joins TRBV4-3 to TRBJ1-1, with 10 bases matching TRBD1. This CDR3 region has 15 residues. Germline assignment: CDR1 LGHNA and CDR2 YSLEER. With 5 bases clipped from V and 3 bases from J, the junction kept 6 bases outside the gene matches.

As DNA, the CDR3 is TGTGCCAGCAGCGTCCTACGAGGGGCAGATACGCAGTATTTT. This encodes CASSVLRGADTQYF. V is TRBV7-2 and J is TRBJ2-3; the D gene could be TRBD1 or TRBD2 (5 bases each). The CDR3 extends over 14 amino acids. CDR1 and CDR2 from the germline V gene are SGHTA and FQGNSA. Trimming removed 5 bases at V and 4 bases at J, with 13 bases between.

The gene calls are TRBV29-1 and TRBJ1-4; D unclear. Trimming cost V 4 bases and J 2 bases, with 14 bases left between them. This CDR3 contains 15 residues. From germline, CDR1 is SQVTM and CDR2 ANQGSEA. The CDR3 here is CSVVVWGSTNEKLFF. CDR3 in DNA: TGCAGCGTTGTCGTCTGGGGATCGACTAATGAAAAACTGTTTTTT.

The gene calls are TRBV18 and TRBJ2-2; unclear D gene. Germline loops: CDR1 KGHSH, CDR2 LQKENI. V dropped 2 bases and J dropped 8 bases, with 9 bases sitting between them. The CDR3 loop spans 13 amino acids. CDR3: CASSPIDLGELFF. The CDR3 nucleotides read TGTGCCAGCTCACCAATCGATCTTGGGGAGCTGTTTTTT.

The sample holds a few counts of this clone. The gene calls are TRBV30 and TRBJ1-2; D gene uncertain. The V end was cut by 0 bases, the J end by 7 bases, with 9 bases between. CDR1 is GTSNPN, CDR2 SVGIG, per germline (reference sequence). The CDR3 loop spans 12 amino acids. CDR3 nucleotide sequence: TGTGCCTGGAGTGTACCTCAGATTGGCTACACCTTC. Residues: CAWSVPQIGYTF.

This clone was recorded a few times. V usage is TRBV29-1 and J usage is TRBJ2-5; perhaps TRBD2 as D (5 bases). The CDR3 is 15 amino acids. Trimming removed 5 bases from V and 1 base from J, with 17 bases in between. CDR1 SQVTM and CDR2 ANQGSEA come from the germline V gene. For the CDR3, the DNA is TGCAGCGTTTCGTCCGGGAAGACACCCCAAGAGACCCAGTACTTC. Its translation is CSVSSGKTPQETQYF.

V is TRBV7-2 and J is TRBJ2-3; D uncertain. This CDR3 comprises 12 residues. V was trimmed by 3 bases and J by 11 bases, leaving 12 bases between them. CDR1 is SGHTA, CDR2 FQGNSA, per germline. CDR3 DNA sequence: TGTGCCAGCAGCTTTGTAACCGCCGAGCAGTATTTT. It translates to CASSFVTAEQYF.

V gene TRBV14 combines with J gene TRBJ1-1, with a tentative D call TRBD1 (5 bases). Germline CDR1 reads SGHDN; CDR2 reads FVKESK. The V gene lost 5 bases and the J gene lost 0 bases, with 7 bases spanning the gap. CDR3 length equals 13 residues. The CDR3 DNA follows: TGTGCCAGCAGCTGGGGGTTGAACACTGAAGCTTTCTTT. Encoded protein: CASSWGLNTEAFF. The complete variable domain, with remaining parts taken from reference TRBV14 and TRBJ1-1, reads EAGVTQFPSHSVIEKGQTVTLRCDPISGHDNLYWYRRVMGKEIKFLLHFVKESKQDESGMPNNRFLAERTGGTYSTLKVQPAELEDSGVYFCASSWGLNTEAFFGQGTRLTVV.

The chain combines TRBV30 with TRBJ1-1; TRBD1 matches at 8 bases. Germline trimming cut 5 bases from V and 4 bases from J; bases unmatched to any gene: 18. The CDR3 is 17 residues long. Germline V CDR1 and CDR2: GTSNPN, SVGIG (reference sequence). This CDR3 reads CAWRSSGTGWKRTEAFF. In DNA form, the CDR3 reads TGTGCCTGGCGTTCCTCCGGGACAGGTTGGAAGCGCACTGAAGCTTTCTTT.

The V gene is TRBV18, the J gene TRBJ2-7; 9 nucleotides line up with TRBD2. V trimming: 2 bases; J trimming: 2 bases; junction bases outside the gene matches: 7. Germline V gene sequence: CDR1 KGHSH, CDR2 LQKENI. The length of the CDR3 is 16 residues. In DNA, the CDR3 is TGTGCCAGCTCACCAGGTCCAGCGGGAGGACCCTACGAGCAGTACTTC. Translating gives CASSPGPAGGPYEQYF.

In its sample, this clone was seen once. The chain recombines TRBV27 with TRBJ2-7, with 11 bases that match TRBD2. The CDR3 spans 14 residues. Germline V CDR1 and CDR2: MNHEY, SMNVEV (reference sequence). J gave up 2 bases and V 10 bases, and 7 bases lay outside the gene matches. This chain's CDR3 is CATAGLAGPYEQYF. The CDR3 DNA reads TGTGCCACTGCAGGACTAGCGGGCCCCTACGAGCAGTACTTC.